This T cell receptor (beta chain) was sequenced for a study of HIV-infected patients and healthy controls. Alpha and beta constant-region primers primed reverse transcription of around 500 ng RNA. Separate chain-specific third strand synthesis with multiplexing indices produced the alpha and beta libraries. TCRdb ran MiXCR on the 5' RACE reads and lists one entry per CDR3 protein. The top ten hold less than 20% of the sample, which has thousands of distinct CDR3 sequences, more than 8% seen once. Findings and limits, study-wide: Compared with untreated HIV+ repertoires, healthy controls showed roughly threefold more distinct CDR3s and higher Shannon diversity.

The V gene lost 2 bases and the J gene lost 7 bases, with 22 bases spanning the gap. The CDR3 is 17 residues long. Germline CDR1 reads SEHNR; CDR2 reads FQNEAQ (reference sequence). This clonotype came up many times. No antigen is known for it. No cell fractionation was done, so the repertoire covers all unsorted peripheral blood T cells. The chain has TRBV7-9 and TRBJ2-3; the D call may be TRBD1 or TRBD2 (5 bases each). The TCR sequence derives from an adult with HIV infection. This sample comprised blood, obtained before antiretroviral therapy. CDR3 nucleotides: TGTGCCAGCAGCTTATCCCTTTTTGGGGACCGGGGTAATACGCAGTATTTT. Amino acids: CASSLSLFGDRGNTQYF. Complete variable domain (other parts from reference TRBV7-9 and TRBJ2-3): DTGVSQNPRHKITKRGQNVTFRCDPISEHNRLYWYRQTLGQGPEFLTYFQNEAQLEKSRLLSDRFSAERPKGSFSTLEIQRTEQGDSAMYLCASSLSLFGDRGNTQYFGPGTRLTVL.